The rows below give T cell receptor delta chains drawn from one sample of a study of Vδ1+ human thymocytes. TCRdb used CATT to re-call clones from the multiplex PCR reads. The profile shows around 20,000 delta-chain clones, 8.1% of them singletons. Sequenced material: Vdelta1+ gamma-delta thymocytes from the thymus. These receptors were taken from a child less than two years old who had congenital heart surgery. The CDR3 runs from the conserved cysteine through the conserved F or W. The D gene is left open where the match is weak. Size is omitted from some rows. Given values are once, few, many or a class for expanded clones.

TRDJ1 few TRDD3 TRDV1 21 TGTGCTCTTGGGGAAGTAGGACCGCACAAACTGGGGGATATGTACACCGATAAACTCATCTTT CALGEVGPHKLGDMYTDKLIF
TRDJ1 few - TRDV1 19 TGTGCTCTTGGGGAACTAGGGGTCCATTTCTCGCCGGACACCGATAAACTCATCTTT CALGELGVHFSPDTDKLIF
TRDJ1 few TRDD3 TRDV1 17 TGTGCTCTTGGGGAACCCCGGCTGGGGGAGGTCACCGATAAACTCATCTTT CALGEPRLGEVTDKLIF
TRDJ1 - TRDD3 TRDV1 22 TGTGCTCTTGGGGAACCCTTCTTCCGTACTGGGGGACCTATTTCGTACACCGATAAACTCATCTTT CALGEPFFRTGGPISYTDKLIF
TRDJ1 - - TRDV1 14 TGTGCTCTTGGGGAAGGGGTGGGGCCCGATAAACTCATCTTT CALGEGVGPDKLIF
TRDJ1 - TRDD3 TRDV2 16 TGTGCCTGCCCTCTGGGGGTCCTTTCGTACACCGATAAACTCATCTTT CACPLGVLSYTDKLIF
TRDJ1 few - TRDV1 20 TGTGCTCTTGGGGAAACATCGGCCTTCCTCCCCTACTGGGACACCGATAAACTCATCTTT CALGETSAFLPYWDTDKLIF
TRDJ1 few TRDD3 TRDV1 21 TGTGCTCTTGGGAAACCTCCCCTGCCATTCCTTCTACTGGGGGATACCGATAAACTCATCTTT CALGKPPLPFLLLGDTDKLIF
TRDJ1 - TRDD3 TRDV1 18 TGTGCTCTCCAGCCGGTCCGAACTGGGGGATTGGTGACCGATAAACTCATCTTT CALQPVRTGGLVTDKLIF
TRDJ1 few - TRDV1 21 TGTGCTCTTGGGGAACCCGCCCCCGCAGGAGGGGTTCCTACCTGGGGACAGAAACTCATCTTT CALGEPAPAGGVPTWGQKLIF
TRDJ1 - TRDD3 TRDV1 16 TGTGCTCTTGGGGAACCCCCCGGGGGATACGCCGATAAACTCATCTTT CALGEPPGGYADKLIF
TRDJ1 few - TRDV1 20 TGTGCTCTTGGGGAACCCTTCGGGGGGACAGACCGTATGTACACCGATAAACTCATCTTT CALGEPFGGTDRMYTDKLIF
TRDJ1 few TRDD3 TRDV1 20 TGTGCTCTTGGGGGATCCCTCCGCCTTCCCACTGGGGGACACACCGATAAACTCATCTTT CALGGSLRLPTGGHTDKLIF
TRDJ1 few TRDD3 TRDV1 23 TGTGCTCTTGGGGACGTCCTGGGGAGGCTCTTCTTACTGGGGGATCCGTACACCGATAAACTCATCTTT CALGDVLGRLFLLGDPYTDKLIF
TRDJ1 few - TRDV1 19 TGTGCTCTTGGGGAACTGGGCTCTTACTTTACTGGGTATACCGATAAACTCATCTTT CALGELGSYFTGYTDKLIF
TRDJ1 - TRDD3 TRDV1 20 TGTGCTCTTGGGGAATCAAATCTTTCCTACTCGGGGGGATACCGGCATAAACTCATCTTT CALGESNLSYSGGYRHKLIF
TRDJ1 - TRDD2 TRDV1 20 TGTGCTCTTGGGGAACTGTCTTCCTACCCCCCGGCGCCGCCCGGGTTTAAACTCATCTTT CALGELSSYPPAPPGFKLIF
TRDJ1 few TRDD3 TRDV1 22 TGTGCTCTTGGGGTCCTCATTTTCTGCACTGGGGGATCACCGGAGTACACCGATAAACTCATCTTT CALGVLIFCTGGSPEYTDKLIF
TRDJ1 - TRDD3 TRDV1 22 TGTGCTCTTGGGGAACGGGGGATTCCTACGTGGTGGGGGATACGGGGCACCGATAAACTCATCTTT CALGERGIPTWWGIRGTDKLIF
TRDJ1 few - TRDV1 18 TGTGCTCTTGGGGAACGGGGTAACTGGGCTCTGTACACCGATAAACTCATCTTT CALGERGNWALYTDKLIF
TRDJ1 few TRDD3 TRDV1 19 TGTGCTCTTGGGGGGATTTACTGGGGGATACACTCGTACACCGATAAACTCATCTTT CALGGIYWGIHSYTDKLIF
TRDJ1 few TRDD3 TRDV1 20 TGTGCTCTTGGCGCTCAGTACTGGGGGATACAACGGGGAGAAACCGATAAACTCATCTTT CALGAQYWGIQRGETDKLIF
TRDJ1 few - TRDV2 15 TGTGCCTGCCTATTTGGGGGTTGGTACACCGATAAACTCATCTTT CACLFGGWYTDKLIF
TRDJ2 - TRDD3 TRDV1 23 TGTGCTCTTGGGGAAAGGAAGTATCTCCTACCTCACGACCTGGGGGATACGCAGGCACAACTCTTCTTT CALGERKYLLPHDLGDTQAQLFF
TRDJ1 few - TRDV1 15 TGTGCTCTTGGGTTACCCTTCCTGGGGGACGGTAAACTCATCTTT CALGLPFLGDGKLIF
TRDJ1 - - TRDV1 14 TGTGCTCTTGGGGAGAGCTTCCTTTCTGGTAAACTCATCTTT CALGESFLSGKLIF
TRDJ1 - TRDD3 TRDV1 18 TGTGCTCTTGGGGAGGCCAACTGGGGGATACGAGACACCGATAAACTCATCTTT CALGEANWGIRDTDKLIF
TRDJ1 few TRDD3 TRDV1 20 TGTGCTCTTGGGGAACTCCCTTCCACATCACCACTGGGGGACACCGATAAACTCATCTTT CALGELPSTSPLGDTDKLIF
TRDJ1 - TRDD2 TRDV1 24 TGTGCTCTTGGGGAATTAGATTCCTACAGGAGATACACGGCTCCCCACTGGTACACCGATAAACTCATCTTT CALGELDSYRRYTAPHWYTDKLIF
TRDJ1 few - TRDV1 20 TGTGCTCTTGGGGAATCCGCACAACGGGGGCCTAATTATTACACCGATAAACTCATCTTT CALGESAQRGPNYYTDKLIF
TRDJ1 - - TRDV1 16 TGTGCTCTTGGGGAACGACCTGGAATTTGGGCCGATAAACTCATCTTT CALGERPGIWADKLIF
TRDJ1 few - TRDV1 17 TGTGCTCTTGGGGAACTGTCCCCAGTACCCCAGACCGATAAACTCATCTTT CALGELSPVPQTDKLIF
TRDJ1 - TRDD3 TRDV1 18 TGTGCTCTTGGGGAACGTCGTAACTGGGGGATTGTCAGCGATAAACTCATCTTT CALGERRNWGIVSDKLIF
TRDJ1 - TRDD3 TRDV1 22 TGTGCTCTTGGGGAACTATACCCCCATCACTGCGGGATACGAAAGTACACCGATAAACTCATCTTT CALGELYPHHCGIRKYTDKLIF
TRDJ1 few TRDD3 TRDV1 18 TGTGCTCTTGGGTTTCATTCCCGTGGGGGATTCTACACCGACAAACTCATCTTT CALGFHSRGGFYTDKLIF
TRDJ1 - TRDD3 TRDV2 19 TGTGCCTGTGACACCGTAATCTGGGGGATACCGCTTGGCACCGATAAACTCATCTTT CACDTVIWGIPLGTDKLIF
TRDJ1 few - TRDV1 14 TGTGCTCTTGGGGAGGATGGTAGGGCCGATAAACTCATCTTT CALGEDGRADKLIF
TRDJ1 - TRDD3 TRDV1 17 TGTGCTTTTGGGCCTCTCAGGGAGAGGATACGCGCCGATAAACTCATCTTT CAFGPLRERIRADKLIF
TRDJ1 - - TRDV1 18 TGTGCTCTTGGGGGCCCAGGCCTTCCCCGTCCCAATCACGATAAACTCATCTTT CALGGPGLPRPNHDKLIF
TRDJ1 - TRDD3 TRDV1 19 TGTGCTCTTGGGGAACTAGATGGGGGATACCTAACGGGGACCGATAAACTCATCTTT CALGELDGGYLTGTDKLIF
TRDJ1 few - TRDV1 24 TGTGCTCTTGGGGAACTGATGCCTTCCTACGAAACTGGGGGACTCCTCAGGAGGAACGATAAACTCATCTTT CALGELMPSYETGGLLRRNDKLIF
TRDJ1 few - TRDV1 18 TGTGCGCTTGGGGACTCCTTCCTATGGGGGATAAACACCGATAAACTCATCTTT CALGDSFLWGINTDKLIF
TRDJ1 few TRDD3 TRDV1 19 TGTGCTCTTGGGCTCCAGCCCCTACGTACTGGGGTTTACACCGATAAACTCATCTTT CALGLQPLRTGVYTDKLIF
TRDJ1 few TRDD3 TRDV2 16 TGTGCCTGTGACACCGGGGATACGTGGAGGACCGATAAACTCATCTTT CACDTGDTWRTDKLIF
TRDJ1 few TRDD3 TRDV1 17 TGTGCTCTTGGGGAACTGGGGGATAATGGTCCTGGCGATAAACTCATCTTT CALGELGDNGPGDKLIF
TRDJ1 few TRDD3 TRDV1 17 TGTGCTCTTGGGGAAGAAGGTGGGGGATACCGCACCGATAAACTCATCTTT CALGEEGGGYRTDKLIF
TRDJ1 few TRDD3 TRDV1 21 TGTGCTCTTGGGGAAGGGGCCACTATTACTGGGGGATACGATCGGTCAGATAAACTCATCTTT CALGEGATITGGYDRSDKLIF
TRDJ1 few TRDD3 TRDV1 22 TGTGCTCTTGGGACCCCCCTACAGATGGGTCTGGGGGATACGAGGGGGACCGATAAACTCATCTTT CALGTPLQMGLGDTRGTDKLIF
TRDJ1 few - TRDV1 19 TGTGCTCTTGGGGAACTTCGGTTTGCCTACGGGGTGGGAGTCGATAAACTCATCTTT CALGELRFAYGVGVDKLIF
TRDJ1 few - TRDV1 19 TGTGCTCTTGGGGAACCTTCCTTTTCCTTACTGGGTTGGACCGATAAACTCATCTTT CALGEPSFSLLGWTDKLIF
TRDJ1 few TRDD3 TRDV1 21 TGTGCTCTTGGGACTACCTTCCGGGGAGGGGGATACCCCCCTTACACCGATAAACTCATCTTT CALGTTFRGGGYPPYTDKLIF
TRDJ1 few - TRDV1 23 TGTGCTCTTGGGGACCCAACCTTCCTACACCAGGGGATACGATCGTACCAAACCGATAAACTCATCTTT CALGDPTFLHQGIRSYQTDKLIF
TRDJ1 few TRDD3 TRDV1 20 TGTGCTCTTGTTGCCGGCTCTGCTCCGTACTGGGGGACACACACCGATAAACTCATCTTT CALVAGSAPYWGTHTDKLIF
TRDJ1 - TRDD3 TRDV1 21 TGTGCTCTTGGGGAACTACGGTGGGGGATACCAACTTTTAACCACACCGATAAACTCATCTTT CALGELRWGIPTFNHTDKLIF
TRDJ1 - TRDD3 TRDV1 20 TGTGCTCTTGGGGAAAGCCCTAATGGGACTGGGGGCCCTCTCACCGATAAACTCATCTTT CALGESPNGTGGPLTDKLIF
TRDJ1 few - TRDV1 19 TGTGCTCTTGGGGAACTCCTCCGGGGACCCGATGATGACACCGATAAACTCATCTTT CALGELLRGPDDDTDKLIF
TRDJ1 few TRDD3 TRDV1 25 TGTGCTCTTGGGGAACTGGTTCCTACACTCGTGTCCTACTGGGGGATGCCCCAACAGTCCGATAAACTCATCTTT CALGELVPTLVSYWGMPQQSDKLIF
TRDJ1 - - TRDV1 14 TGTGCTCTTGACCAATGGCCCGGCACCGATAAACTCATCTTT CALDQWPGTDKLIF